This T cell receptor beta chain was profiled in a study of T cell changes during pregnancy in multiple sclerosis. The V segment lost 6 bases and the J segment 0 bases; nucleotides outside the gene matches: 7. Germline V CDR1 and CDR2: ENHRY, SYGVKD. This CDR3 is built from 15 residues. The assay was immunoSEQ multiplex PCR, and TCRdb's table has in-frame clones only and misses some. This repertoire shows more than 90,000 clones, 85% to 95% found once; its top ten account for just over 2%. The chain combines TRBV10-3 with TRBJ2-5; TRBD2 aligns across 7 bases. This specimen consisted of peripheral blood, obtained after pregnancy. The TCR sequence derives from a female donor with multiple sclerosis, enrolled in a pregnancy study. The chain's CDR3 is CAIRGTTSYQETQYF. As DNA, the CDR3 is TGTGCCATCAGGGGGACTACCTCGTACCAAGAGACCCAGTACTTC.